This TCR beta chain was observed in a study of Ad26.COV2.S vaccination and SARS-CoV-2 variants. Study background: Ad26.COV2.S was injected intramuscularly once or twice, 56 days apart.

Data came from immunoSEQ multiplex PCR; TCRdb stores just in-frame clones and leaves some out. The data contain some 350,000 clones, 90% of them singletons. Points from the study as a whole: Reported findings describe substantial breadth in spike-specific CD8+ and CD4+ T cell responses following vaccination.

The CDR3 consists of 14 residues. Trimming shortened V by 6 bases and J by 1 base, and 12 bases separated the two germline ends. Germline-derived CDR1 and CDR2 are ENHRY and SYGVKD. Treatment denoted: around 19 received Ad26.COV2.S at low or high dose, single or two shots; roughly five received placebo; per-sample allocation not given. Samples analyzed were those drawn on day 63 after the first vaccine or placebo injection. Participants' vaccine, an Ad26 vector, delivered Wuhan-strain SARS-CoV-2 spike. Comment on this clone: What it binds is not known.

The input for sequencing was peripheral blood, taken in a trial of Ad26.COV2.S vaccine versus placebo. The chain carries TRBV10-3 and TRBJ1-1, with D tentatively TRBD1 (5 bases). This sequence originates from a person aged 18 to 59 who received the Ad26.COV2.S COVID-19 vaccine or a placebo. CDR3 region: CAIREGITNTEAFF. The CDR3 nucleotides are TGTGCCATCAGAGAGGGGATTACGAACACTGAAGCTTTCTTT.